The sequence of this T cell receptor beta chain was determined in a study of T-cell reconstitution after alpha-beta-depleted transplantation in children. Notes on the study in general: Some patients owed their high day-60 TCRbeta diversity to surviving recipient T cells and thymic progenitors. Alpha-beta T cells present about two months after transplant were reported to originate from several hundred expanded graft clones. At the one-year point after transplant, T-cell counts and TCRbeta diversity were found to come mostly from T cells that had been newly produced.

The CDR3 runs 15 residues. CDR1 and CDR2 (germline): KGHSH, LQKENI. V lost 6 bases to trimming and J lost 7 bases; unmatched junction nucleotides: 9. This clonotype came up a few times. Its cognate antigen is unknown. Unique molecular identifiers were incorporated into the prepared TCRbeta library. From the PCR reads, TCRdb called clonotypes with MiXCR, one entry per CDR3 protein. The data show a few hundred thousand distinct CDR3 sequences, roughly 7.8% seen once. This rearrangement joins TRBV18 to TRBJ2-7; TRBD2 matches at 13 bases. This receptor was identified in a female patient aged 2 to 10 who had a stem cell transplant for Fanconi anemia, so the T cells may come from the graft donor. The sequencing used peripheral blood, collected 360 days after TCRalphabeta/CD19-depleted stem cell transplant. The CDR3 protein is CASSLYGLAGEEQYF. The CDR3 nucleotides read TGTGCCAGCTCGTTATACGGACTAGCGGGAGAAGAGCAGTACTTC.